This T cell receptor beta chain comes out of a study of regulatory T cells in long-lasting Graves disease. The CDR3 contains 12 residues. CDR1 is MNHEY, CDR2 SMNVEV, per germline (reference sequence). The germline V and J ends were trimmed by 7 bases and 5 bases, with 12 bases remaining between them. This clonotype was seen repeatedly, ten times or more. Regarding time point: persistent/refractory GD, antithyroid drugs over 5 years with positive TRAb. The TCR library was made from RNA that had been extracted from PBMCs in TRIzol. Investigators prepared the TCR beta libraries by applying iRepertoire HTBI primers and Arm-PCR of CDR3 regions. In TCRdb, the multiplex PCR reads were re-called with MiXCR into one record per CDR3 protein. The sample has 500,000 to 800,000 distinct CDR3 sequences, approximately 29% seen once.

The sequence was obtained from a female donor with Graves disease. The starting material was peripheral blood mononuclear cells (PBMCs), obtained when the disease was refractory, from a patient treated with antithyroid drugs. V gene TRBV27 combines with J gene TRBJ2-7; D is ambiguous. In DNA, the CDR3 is TGTGCCAGCAAGGAGTCGCCTAACGAGCAGTACTTC. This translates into CASKESPNEQYF.